Listed below are T cell receptor beta chains from one sample, sequenced in a study of memory CD4+ T cells and cytomegalovirus serostatus. Sequencing used immunoSEQ multiplex PCR; TCRdb keeps in-frame clones, though not all of them. The profile shows approximately 61,000 clones, around 82% of them singletons. The material sequenced was memory CD4+ T cells from blood. The receptors were gathered from an adult in good health and CMV-seronegative. Some clones in this sample may be carry-over from other donors' samples. CDR3s include the opening cysteine and the closing phenylalanine or tryptophan. D genes are given only for firm matches. Size tells how often a clone was seen (once, few, many) or the class of an expanded clone, and some rows leave it out.

J gene: TRBJ2-3; V gene: TRBV7-9; D gene: -; clone size: -; CDR3 DNA: TGTGCCAGCAGCTTCGAGGGGGGAGATACGCAGTATTTT; CDR3 protein: CASSFEGGDTQYF
J gene: TRBJ1-5; V gene: TRBV11-3; D gene: TRBD1; clone size: -; CDR3 DNA: TGTGCCAGCAGCTTAGGGGACAGGGACAGCGGTCAGCCCCAGCATTTT; CDR3 protein: CASSLGDRDSGQPQHF
J gene: TRBJ2-1; V gene: TRBV2; D gene: TRBD2; clone size: -; CDR3 DNA: TGTGCCAGCAGACTAGCGGGAAACAATGAGCAGTTCTTC; CDR3 protein: CASRLAGNNEQFF
J gene: TRBJ2-2; V gene: TRBV18; D gene: TRBD1; clone size: -; CDR3 DNA: TGTGCCAGCTCACCTCGGATACCGGGACAGGGAAGAACCGGGGAGCTGTTTTTT; CDR3 protein: CASSPRIPGQGRTGELFF
J gene: TRBJ2-5; V gene: TRBV7-7; D gene: -; clone size: -; CDR3 DNA: TGTGCTAGCAGCCAAACCGGGACCGGAGAGACCCAGTACTTC; CDR3 protein: CASSQTGTGETQYF
J gene: TRBJ1-3; V gene: TRBV7-9; D gene: TRBD1; clone size: -; CDR3 DNA: TGTGCCAGCAGCCCAACTTCCGGGACAGGGGGGGACACCATATATTTT; CDR3 protein: CASSPTSGTGGDTIYF
J gene: TRBJ2-1; V gene: TRBV28; D gene: -; clone size: -; CDR3 DNA: TGTGCCAGCAGTTTCCCGGTAGTGGGGGGCCCTAAAGTTATCTTC; CDR3 protein: CASSFPVVGGPKVIF
J gene: TRBJ2-1; V gene: TRBV7-3; D gene: TRBD2; clone size: -; CDR3 DNA: TGTGCCAGCAGCTTAGGCGCGGGAGGGTACAATGAGCAGTTCTTC; CDR3 protein: CASSLGAGGYNEQFF
J gene: TRBJ2-2; V gene: TRBV4-2; D gene: -; clone size: -; CDR3 DNA: TGTGCCAGCAGCCCGAGAGCGGGGAACACCGGGGAGCTGTTTTTT; CDR3 protein: CASSPRAGNTGELFF
J gene: TRBJ2-3; V gene: TRBV28; D gene: TRBD2; clone size: -; CDR3 DNA: TGTGCCAGCAGTTCAGGGTACCGACTAGCGGACACAGATACGCAGTATTTT; CDR3 protein: CASSSGYRLADTDTQYF
J gene: TRBJ2-5; V gene: TRBV30; D gene: -; clone size: -; CDR3 DNA: TGTGCCTGGGGGCGGGACCAAGAGACCCAGTACTTC; CDR3 protein: CAWGRDQETQYF
J gene: TRBJ2-3; V gene: TRBV7-9; D gene: -; clone size: -; CDR3 DNA: TGTGCCAGCAGCTCTACAGATACGCAGTATTTT; CDR3 protein: CASSSTDTQYF
J gene: TRBJ2-3; V gene: TRBV7-9; D gene: -; clone size: -; CDR3 DNA: TGTGCCAGCAGTCCTACATCCTCAGATACGCAGTATTTT; CDR3 protein: CASSPTSSDTQYF
J gene: TRBJ2-1; V gene: TRBV6-4; D gene: TRBD2; clone size: -; CDR3 DNA: TGTGCCAGCAGTGACAGCGGGGCTAGCTACAATGAGCAGTTCTTC; CDR3 protein: CASSDSGASYNEQFF
J gene: TRBJ2-3; V gene: TRBV30; D gene: -; clone size: -; CDR3 DNA: TGTGCCTGGGGAGGATTGGATACGCAGTATTTT; CDR3 protein: CAWGGLDTQYF
J gene: TRBJ1-2; V gene: TRBV4-3; D gene: -; clone size: few; CDR3 DNA: TGCGCCAGCAGCCCCCGTCGGGGGGAGGATGGCTACACCTTC; CDR3 protein: CASSPRRGEDGYTF
J gene: TRBJ2-2; V gene: TRBV4-1; D gene: -; clone size: -; CDR3 DNA: TGCGCCAGCAGCCAAAATAAGCAGGGATCCGGGGAGCTGTTTTTT; CDR3 protein: CASSQNKQGSGELFF